This is a list of T cell receptor beta chains from one sample in a study of T cell repertoires in cytomegalovirus infection. TCRdb redid the calling of the reads with MiXCR, one entry per CDR3 protein. Here the sample spans roughly 860,000 distinct CDR3 sequences, around a third being singletons. No antigen has been identified for these receptors. Sequences were derived from cultured CD8+ T cells from PBMCs, sampled from culture after CMV antigen stimulation. The source of these receptors is a human donor in good health (CMV status not recorded). Some clones in this sample may be carry-over from other donors' samples. CDR3s include the opening cysteine and the closing phenylalanine or tryptophan. Fields, in order: J gene, D gene, clone size, V gene, CDR3 protein, CDR3 DNA. D genes are given only for firm matches. Only some rows state a clone size, as once, few, many or a class for expanded clones.

J gene: TRBJ1-1
D gene: NA
clone size: once
V gene: TRBV13
CDR3 protein: CASALERTEAFF
CDR3 DNA: TGTGCCAGCGCCCTGGAGCGTACTGAAGCTTTCTTT

J gene: TRBJ2-3
D gene: NA
clone size: many
V gene: TRBV12-3/TRBV12-4
CDR3 protein: CASSLARVLKGGESTDTQYF
CDR3 DNA: TGTGCCAGCAGTTTAGCGAGGGTTTTAAAAGGGGGAGAAAGCACAGATACGCAGTATTTT

J gene: TRBJ1-2
D gene: NA
clone size: NA
V gene: TRBV28
CDR3 protein: CASSHSHRLKGLGGYTF
CDR3 DNA: TGTGCCAGCAGTCACAGCCATAGGTTGAAGGGACTTGGTGGCTACACCTTC

J gene: TRBJ1-1
D gene: NA
clone size: NA
V gene: TRBV9
CDR3 protein: CASSFSNVGFTEAFF
CDR3 DNA: TGTGCCAGCAGCTTTAGTAATGTTGGGTTCACTGAAGCTTTCTTT

J gene: TRBJ2-4
D gene: NA
clone size: NA
V gene: TRBV5-1
CDR3 protein: CASSLAPWEAAKNIQYF
CDR3 DNA: TGCGCCAGCAGCTTGGCCCCTTGGGAGGCGGCCAAAAACATTCAGTACTTC

J gene: TRBJ2-1
D gene: TRBD1
clone size: few
V gene: TRBV10-3
CDR3 protein: CAISDVEGADEQFF
CDR3 DNA: TGTGCCATCAGTGACGTCGAGGGGGCTGATGAGCAGTTCTTC

J gene: TRBJ1-3
D gene: NA
clone size: many
V gene: TRBV7-2
CDR3 protein: CASSPDRYENTIYF
CDR3 DNA: TGTGCCAGCAGCCCTGACCGGTATGAAAACACCATATATTTT

J gene: TRBJ2-1
D gene: NA
clone size: NA
V gene: TRBV2
CDR3 protein: CASSEEGGIAYNEQFF
CDR3 DNA: TGTGCCAGCAGTGAAGAAGGCGGGATCGCCTACAATGAGCAGTTCTTC

J gene: TRBJ2-6
D gene: NA
clone size: NA
V gene: TRBV7-6
CDR3 protein: CANSLSGAGANVLTF
CDR3 DNA: TGTGCCAACAGCTTATCCGGGGCTGGGGCCAACGTCCTGACTTTC

J gene: TRBJ1-1
D gene: TRBD1
clone size: few
V gene: TRBV11-2
CDR3 protein: CASSLEVDRGAFF
CDR3 DNA: TGTGCCAGCAGCTTAGAGGTGGACAGGGGAGCTTTCTTT

J gene: TRBJ2-5
D gene: NA
clone size: NA
V gene: TRBV5-1
CDR3 protein: CASSTSQTQYF
CDR3 DNA: TGCGCCAGCAGCACTAGTCAGACCCAGTACTTC

J gene: TRBJ2-1
D gene: NA
clone size: NA
V gene: TRBV2
CDR3 protein: CASSGGHGATSYNEQFF
CDR3 DNA: TGTGCCAGCAGTGGGGGCCACGGGGCAACCTCCTACAATGAGCAGTTCTTC

J gene: TRBJ1-2
D gene: TRBD1
clone size: few
V gene: TRBV7-9
CDR3 protein: CASSLGGTGPLYGYTF
CDR3 DNA: TGTGCCAGCAGCTTAGGAGGGACAGGGCCCCTCTATGGCTACACCTTC

J gene: TRBJ1-2
D gene: NA
clone size: few
V gene: TRBV7-9
CDR3 protein: CASSLDALQLTNYGYTF
CDR3 DNA: TGTGCCAGCAGCTTAGACGCCCTACAGTTAACCAACTATGGCTACACCTTC

J gene: TRBJ2-2
D gene: TRBD1
clone size: NA
V gene: TRBV27
CDR3 protein: CASSLGTGVALGGELFF
CDR3 DNA: TGTGCCAGCAGTTTAGGCACAGGGGTCGCTTTGGGCGGGGAGCTGTTTTTT

J gene: TRBJ2-1
D gene: NA
clone size: many
V gene: TRBV7-2
CDR3 protein: CASSPQTGAYNEQFF
CDR3 DNA: TGTGCCAGCAGCCCCCAGACGGGGGCCTACAATGAGCAGTTCTTC

J gene: TRBJ1-5
D gene: NA
clone size: NA
V gene: TRBV19
CDR3 protein: CASSIGQWQPQHF
CDR3 DNA: TGTGCCAGTAGTATAGGGCAGTGGCAGCCCCAGCATTTT

J gene: TRBJ2-2
D gene: NA
clone size: many
V gene: TRBV7-2
CDR3 protein: CASSLALLEGTGELFF
CDR3 DNA: TGTGCCAGCAGCTTAGCGCTACTAGAGGGCACCGGGGAGCTGTTTTTT

J gene: TRBJ2-2
D gene: NA
clone size: NA
V gene: TRBV7-9
CDR3 protein: CASSSRFPNTGELFF
CDR3 DNA: TGTGCCAGCAGCTCGAGGTTCCCGAACACCGGGGAGCTGTTTTTT

J gene: TRBJ2-5
D gene: NA
clone size: few
V gene: TRBV12-3/TRBV12-4
CDR3 protein: CASSLTSGRTETQYF
CDR3 DNA: TGTGCCAGCAGTTTAACTTCGGGACGGACGGAGACCCAGTACTTC

J gene: TRBJ2-1
D gene: NA
clone size: few
V gene: TRBV5-4
CDR3 protein: CASSQPVGSGEQFF
CDR3 DNA: TGTGCCAGCAGCCAGCCCGTTGGCTCCGGAGAGCAGTTCTTC

J gene: TRBJ2-2
D gene: NA
clone size: few
V gene: TRBV7-6
CDR3 protein: CASSSEGVGTGELFF
CDR3 DNA: TGTGCCAGCAGTTCCGAGGGGGTAGGCACCGGGGAGCTGTTTTTT

J gene: TRBJ1-1
D gene: NA
clone size: few
V gene: TRBV27
CDR3 protein: CASRESTGMNTEAFF
CDR3 DNA: TGTGCCAGCAGAGAGTCTACAGGGATGAACACTGAAGCTTTCTTT

J gene: TRBJ1-2
D gene: NA
clone size: NA
V gene: TRBV9
CDR3 protein: CASKNTRYGYTF
CDR3 DNA: TGTGCCAGCAAAAACACCCGCTATGGCTACACCTTC

J gene: TRBJ1-2
D gene: TRBD1
clone size: NA
V gene: TRBV29-1
CDR3 protein: CSAEDRLIESYGYTF
CDR3 DNA: TGCAGCGCTGAGGACAGGCTAATAGAAAGCTATGGCTACACCTTC

J gene: TRBJ2-1
D gene: NA
clone size: few
V gene: TRBV7-2
CDR3 protein: CASSLGGQGGYNEQFF
CDR3 DNA: TGTGCCAGCAGCTTAGGAGGGCAGGGCGGGTACAATGAGCAGTTCTTC

J gene: TRBJ2-2
D gene: NA
clone size: many
V gene: TRBV7-9
CDR3 protein: CASSPQDSPGELFF
CDR3 DNA: TGTGCCAGCAGCCCACAAGACTCTCCCGGGGAGCTGTTTTTT

J gene: TRBJ2-1
D gene: NA
clone size: once
V gene: TRBV4-1
CDR3 protein: CASSPQPNEQFF
CDR3 DNA: TGCGCCAGCAGCCCCCAACCAAATGAGCAGTTCTTC

J gene: TRBJ2-7
D gene: NA
clone size: few
V gene: TRBV24-1
CDR3 protein: CATSDGFEQYF
CDR3 DNA: TGTGCCACCAGTGATGGATTTGAGCAGTACTTC

J gene: TRBJ1-1
D gene: NA
clone size: many
V gene: TRBV27
CDR3 protein: CASSPTENTEAFF
CDR3 DNA: TGTGCCAGCTCACCGACAGAGAACACTGAAGCTTTCTTT

J gene: TRBJ2-1
D gene: TRBD2
clone size: many
V gene: TRBV4-1
CDR3 protein: CASSPRVARGNNEQFF
CDR3 DNA: TGCGCCAGCAGCCCGCGGGTGGCGCGGGGGAACAATGAGCAGTTCTTC

J gene: TRBJ1-6
D gene: TRBD1
clone size: NA
V gene: TRBV5-6
CDR3 protein: CASSFRDRVNSPLHF
CDR3 DNA: TGTGCCAGCAGCTTCCGGGACAGGGTTAATTCACCCCTCCACTTT

J gene: TRBJ2-1
D gene: NA
clone size: NA
V gene: TRBV6-5
CDR3 protein: CASNYGGGQFF
CDR3 DNA: TGTGCCAGCAATTACGGAGGGGGGCAGTTCTTC

J gene: TRBJ1-6
D gene: NA
clone size: NA
V gene: TRBV27
CDR3 protein: CASSPTPRQSLNSPLHF
CDR3 DNA: TGTGCCAGCAGTCCTACACCCCGACAGTCCCTTAATTCACCCCTCCACTTT

J gene: TRBJ1-1
D gene: NA
clone size: many
V gene: TRBV7-8
CDR3 protein: CASSPIAGGGTEAFF
CDR3 DNA: TGTGCCAGCAGCCCCATTGCGGGGGGAGGAACTGAAGCTTTCTTT

J gene: TRBJ2-7
D gene: TRBD1
clone size: few
V gene: TRBV27
CDR3 protein: CASSPAGQVYEQYF
CDR3 DNA: TGTGCCAGCAGTCCGGCCGGACAGGTCTACGAGCAGTACTTC

J gene: TRBJ2-5
D gene: NA
clone size: NA
V gene: TRBV24-1
CDR3 protein: CATSETDKTQYF
CDR3 DNA: TGTGCCACCAGTGAAACAGATAAGACCCAGTACTTC

J gene: TRBJ2-3
D gene: NA
clone size: NA
V gene: TRBV24-1
CDR3 protein: CATSDGMYEMAQYF
CDR3 DNA: TGTGCCACCAGTGATGGGATGTATGAAATGGCGCAGTATTTT

J gene: TRBJ1-3
D gene: NA
clone size: few
V gene: TRBV12-3/TRBV12-4
CDR3 protein: CASTPGAGSGNTIYF
CDR3 DNA: TGTGCCAGCACGCCGGGGGCAGGCTCTGGAAACACCATATATTTT

J gene: TRBJ1-5
D gene: NA
clone size: NA
V gene: TRBV7-6
CDR3 protein: CASSVQGGDQPQHF
CDR3 DNA: TGTGCCAGCAGCGTACAGGGTGGGGATCAGCCCCAGCATTTT

J gene: TRBJ2-2
D gene: NA
clone size: NA
V gene: TRBV11-3
CDR3 protein: CASSLEGRDPGELFF
CDR3 DNA: TGTGCCAGCAGCTTAGAGGGGAGAGACCCCGGGGAGCTGTTTTTT